This entry concerns a single T cell receptor beta chain. Its antigen is not identified. Here immunoSEQ multiplex PCR was the method, and the copy in TCRdb shows in-frame clones only, minus some. Of around 91,000 clones in the sample, roughly 87% were seen once. The data were obtained in a study of T cells in localized non-small cell lung cancer. Study findings and constraints: Elevated circulating T cell density in blood was associated with longer overall survival. The study detected a median approximately 55 of the top 100 tumor clones in adjacent lung. Uninvolved adjacent lung had the highest recorded T cell clonality, with tumor below it. Because researchers sequenced only one region of the tumor, heterogeneity is still possible.

Per the germline V gene, CDR1 is MNHNS and CDR2 is SASEGT. CDR3 length: 14 amino acids. V was pared by 6 bases and J by 6 bases, with 15 bases between. Sequenced here: peripheral blood, sampled before any cancer treatment. V and J are TRBV6-1 and TRBJ1-5; possible D gene TRBD1, 6 bases. This TCR was sampled from a man between 35 and 75 years old with stage I squamous cell lung carcinoma. This CDR3 is CASSAGANPQPQHF. The CDR3 region has the DNA TGTGCCAGCAGCGCGGGGGCTAACCCTCAGCCCCAGCATTTT.